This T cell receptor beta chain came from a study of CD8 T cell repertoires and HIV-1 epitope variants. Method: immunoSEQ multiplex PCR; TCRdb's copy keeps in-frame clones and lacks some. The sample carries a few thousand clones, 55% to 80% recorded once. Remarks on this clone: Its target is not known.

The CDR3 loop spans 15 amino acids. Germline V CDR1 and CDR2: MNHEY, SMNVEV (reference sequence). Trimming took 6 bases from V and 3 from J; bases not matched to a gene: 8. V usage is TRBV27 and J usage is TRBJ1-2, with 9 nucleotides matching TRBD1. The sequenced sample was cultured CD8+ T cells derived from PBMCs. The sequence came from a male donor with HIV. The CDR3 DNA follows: TGTGCCAGCAGGAGTGGACAGGGGCGTGACTATGGCTACACCTTC. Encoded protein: CASRSGQGRDYGYTF.